The rows below give T cell receptor beta chains drawn from one sample of a study of human versus mouse CDR3 diversity and MHC coevolution. The method was immunoSEQ multiplex PCR; TCRdb's version includes in-frame clones alone and lacks a portion of them. The sample gives tens of thousands of clones, 85% to 95% of which show up once; approximately 17% is in the top ten. Sequencing was carried out using naive CD4+ T cells from blood. These receptors were collected from a person between 55 and 70 years old in good health. The CDR3 runs from the conserved cysteine through the conserved F or W. The D gene is left open where the match is weak. The size field is filled for only some rows; it gives once, few, many or a size class.

NA,NA,TRBV19,TRBJ1-2,TGTGCCAGTAGTCCCCGGGGAACTAACTATGGCTACACCTTC,CASSPRGTNYGYTF
TRBD1,NA,TRBV19,TRBJ1-2,TGTGCCAGTAACTCCGGGACAGGCGACTATGGCTACACCTTC,CASNSGTGDYGYTF
NA,NA,TRBV5-1,TRBJ2-7,TGCGCCAGCAGCGGGGCCGGGACAGGGCAAGCGGGAGGGCTCAACGAGCAGTACTTC,CASSGAGTGQAGGLNEQYF
TRBD1,NA,TRBV11-2,TRBJ2-7,TGTGCCAGCAGCTCACCGGACAGGCGAGGCTACGAGCAGTACTTC,CASSSPDRRGYEQYF
NA,NA,TRBV9,TRBJ2-7,TGTGCCAGCAGCGTCTCTGGGGCTGGATACGAGCAGTACTTC,CASSVSGAGYEQYF
TRBD2,NA,TRBV19,TRBJ2-7,TGTGCCACAACGGGCCTAGCGGGAGCCTACGAGCAGTACTTC,CATTGLAGAYEQYF
TRBD2,NA,TRBV19,TRBJ2-1,TGTGCCACCTACGCCGGCGGGAGCACCGGGTACAATGAGCAGTTCTTC,CATYAGGSTGYNEQFF
NA,NA,TRBV19,TRBJ1-6,TGTGCCAGTAGTATAGGGCAGGGGAGCTCCTATAATTCACCCCTCCACTTT,CASSIGQGSSYNSPLHF
NA,NA,TRBV6-5,TRBJ1-2,TGTGCCAGCACCAAGAGGTGGGGCGACTATGGCTACACCTTC,CASTKRWGDYGYTF
NA,once,TRBV11-2,TRBJ2-5,TGTGCCAGCAGCTCTCCCGGGACACCGCAAGAGACCCAGTACTTC,CASSSPGTPQETQYF
TRBD1,once,TRBV5-4,TRBJ1-5,TGTGCCAGCAGCTTGTATTTTGACAGGGGTCAGCCCCAGCATTTT,CASSLYFDRGQPQHF
TRBD1,NA,TRBV2,TRBJ2-3,TGTGCCAGCAGTTTGGACAGGGCCACAGATACGCAGTATTTT,CASSLDRATDTQYF
NA,NA,TRBV18,TRBJ2-7,TGTGCCAGCTCACCAGACGACTTGGCCTACGAGCAGTACTTC,CASSPDDLAYEQYF
TRBD2,NA,TRBV7-7,TRBJ2-1,TGTGCCAGCAGCGCCGGGACTAGCGGGAGCGTACATGAGCAGTTCTTC,CASSAGTSGSVHEQFF
TRBD2,NA,TRBV2,TRBJ2-5,TGTGCCAGCAGTGAAACTAGCGGGGGCCAAGAGACCCAGTACTTC,CASSETSGGQETQYF
NA,NA,TRBV7-3,TRBJ2-1,TGTGCCAGCAGCGGCCAAGGGGGCTACAATGAGCAGTTCTTC,CASSGQGGYNEQFF
TRBD2,NA,TRBV19,TRBJ2-3,TGTGCCAGTAGTCCCCGTACTAGCGGGGTGGGCACAGATACGCAGTATTTT,CASSPRTSGVGTDTQYF
NA,NA,TRBV28,TRBJ2-7,TGTGCCAGCTCTCAGGGGACAAGCTACGAGCAGTACTTC,CASSQGTSYEQYF
TRBD1,NA,TRBV5-6,TRBJ1-2,TGTGCCAGCAGCTTTTGGGACAGGGGGGTTCATGGCTACACCTTC,CASSFWDRGVHGYTF
NA,NA,TRBV11-1,TRBJ1-2,TGTGCCAGCAGCCGAACCAAGGGGCAGGGGATGACCTACACCTTC,CASSRTKGQGMTYTF
TRBD1,NA,TRBV20-1,TRBJ2-5,TGCAGTGCAAGACAGGGGGAGACCCAGTACTTC,CSARQGETQYF
TRBD2,NA,TRBV25-1,TRBJ2-7,TGTGCCAGCAGTGAATCGCTAGCGGGAGACTACGAGCAGTACTTC,CASSESLAGDYEQYF
NA,NA,TRBV6-1,TRBJ1-1,TGTGCCAGCAGTATAGTCCAGGCAGGGGACACTGAAGCTTTCTTT,CASSIVQAGDTEAFF
NA,NA,TRBV19,TRBJ2-7,TGTGCCAGTCCCGGGACTGCCTTTTCCTACGAGCAGTACTTC,CASPGTAFSYEQYF
TRBD2,NA,TRBV7-9,TRBJ2-7,TGTGCCAGCAGCCCCCAGCGGGAGCCCCCCGAGCAGTACTTC,CASSPQREPPEQYF
NA,NA,TRBV4-2,TRBJ2-7,TGTGCCAGCAGCCAACGCCGGACAGCTAACTACGAGCAGTACTTC,CASSQRRTANYEQYF
TRBD1,NA,TRBV5-1,TRBJ1-4,TGCGCCAGCAGACTCCGGGACAGGGGTATGTTAGGCGAAAAACTGTTTTTT,CASRLRDRGMLGEKLFF
NA,NA,TRBV19,TRBJ2-7,TGTGCCAGTAGTCCCCGAACAGGGACCTACGAGCAGTACTTC,CASSPRTGTYEQYF
TRBD2,NA,TRBV18,TRBJ2-3,TGTGCCAGCTCACCGCTAGCGGGAGGCGGCACAGATACGCAGTATTTT,CASSPLAGGGTDTQYF
NA,NA,TRBV7-6,TRBJ2-7,TGTGCCAGCAGTCCCACAGGCGTCCTCTCCTACGAGCAGTACTTC,CASSPTGVLSYEQYF
TRBD1,NA,TRBV5-6,TRBJ2-7,TGTGCCAGCAGCTCCTCCGGACAGGGCCTCCTTTACGAGCAGTACTTC,CASSSSGQGLLYEQYF
TRBD2,NA,TRBV18,TRBJ2-3,TGTGTCAGCTCACCTGGACTAGCGGAGACAGATACGCAGTATTTT,CVSSPGLAETDTQYF
TRBD2,few,TRBV5-1,TRBJ2-3,TGCGCCAGCAGCTACGGGGGGGGCGATACGCAGTATTTT,CASSYGGGDTQYF
TRBD2,NA,TRBV11-2,TRBJ2-3,TGTGCCAGCAGCTTAGGTCGACTAGCGGGAGGAGGAGATACGCAGTATTTT,CASSLGRLAGGGDTQYF
TRBD2,NA,TRBV29-1,TRBJ2-7,TGCAGCGTTGATGGACTAGCGGGAGACGAGCAGTACTTC,CSVDGLAGDEQYF
NA,few,TRBV6-5,TRBJ1-3,TGTGCCAGCAGTTACTGGGCAGGGGATAACCCCATATATTTT,CASSYWAGDNPIYF
NA,NA,TRBV7-2,TRBJ1-2,TGTGCCAGCAGCCCGAACGCGGGTACCTATGGCTACACCTTC,CASSPNAGTYGYTF
NA,NA,TRBV19,TRBJ2-7,TGTGCCAGTAGTCTGGAGAGGCAGTACGAGCAGTACTTC,CASSLERQYEQYF
TRBD2,NA,TRBV19,TRBJ2-7,TGTGCCAGTAGTACGAGCGGGAGTCCTCCTACGAGGCAGTACTTC,CASSTSGSPPTRQYF
TRBD1,once,TRBV7-3,TRBJ2-7,TGTGCCAGCAGCTTAGGGACAGGGTCCTACGAGCAGTACTTC,CASSLGTGSYEQYF
NA,NA,TRBV11-2,TRBJ2-7,TGTGCCAGCAGCTTAGATCAGGTCCCCTACGAGCAGTACTTC,CASSLDQVPYEQYF
NA,NA,TRBV7-2,TRBJ1-2,TGTGCCAGCAGCCTACGCGAAGAAAGGGGCTATGGCTACACCTTC,CASSLREERGYGYTF
TRBD2,NA,TRBV19,TRBJ2-1,TGTGCCAGTAGTAGGAATAGCGGGATTCAACACAATGAGCAGTTCTTC,CASSRNSGIQHNEQFF
NA,NA,TRBV5-1,TRBJ2-2,TGCGCCAGCAGCTTGGGCCCCTCGAGAGGGACCGGGGAGCTGTTTTTT,CASSLGPSRGTGELFF
NA,NA,TRBV30,TRBJ2-3,TGTGCCTGGAGTGTTTCTAGCACAGATACGCAGTATTTT,CAWSVSSTDTQYF
NA,NA,TRBV5-5,TRBJ2-7,TGTGCCAGCAGCTCGGACTTAGCCTACGAGCAGTACTTC,CASSSDLAYEQYF
TRBD1,NA,TRBV6-4,TRBJ2-1,TGTGCCAGCAGTGAGGGGGGACAGGGAGGCAATGAGCAGTTCTTC,CASSEGGQGGNEQFF
TRBD2,once,TRBV10-3,TRBJ2-2,TGTGCCATCAGAGGGACTAGCGGGACCGGGGAGCTGTTTTTT,CAIRGTSGTGELFF
NA,NA,TRBV5-1,TRBJ2-7,TGCGCCAGCAGACAGGGATACTCCTACGAGCAGTACTTC,CASRQGYSYEQYF
NA,once,TRBV7-9,TRBJ1-1,TGTGCCAGCAGCTCCGACAGCTGGACCACTGAAGCTTTCTTT,CASSSDSWTTEAFF
TRBD2,NA,TRBV5-1,TRBJ2-3,TGCGCCAGCAGCTTGGAGCGGGGTAGCACAGATACGCAGTATTTT,CASSLERGSTDTQYF
TRBD2,once,TRBV7-3,TRBJ2-3,TGTGCCAGCAGCCCGGGGACTAGCGGGGTATATACGCAGTATTTT,CASSPGTSGVYTQYF
TRBD1,NA,TRBV5-6,TRBJ1-5,TGTGCCAGCAGCCGACAGGGGGCTTTCAATCAGCCCCAGCATTTT,CASSRQGAFNQPQHF
TRBD2,NA,TRBV9,TRBJ2-3,TGTGCCAGCAGCGCCAGACCGGGACTAGCGGGAGGAGGTACGCAGTATTTT,CASSARPGLAGGGTQYF